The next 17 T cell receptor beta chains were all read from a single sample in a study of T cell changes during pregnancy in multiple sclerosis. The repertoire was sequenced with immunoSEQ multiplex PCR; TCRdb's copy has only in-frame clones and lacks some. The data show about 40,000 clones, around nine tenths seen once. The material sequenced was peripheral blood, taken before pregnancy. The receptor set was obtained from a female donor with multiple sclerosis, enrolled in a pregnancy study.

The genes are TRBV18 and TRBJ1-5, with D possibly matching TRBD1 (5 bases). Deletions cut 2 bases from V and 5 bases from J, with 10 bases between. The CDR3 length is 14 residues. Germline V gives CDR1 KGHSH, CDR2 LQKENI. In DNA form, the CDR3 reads TGTGCCAGCTCACCAGGGGGGGGGTATCAGCCCCAGCATTTT. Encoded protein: CASSPGGGYQPQHF.

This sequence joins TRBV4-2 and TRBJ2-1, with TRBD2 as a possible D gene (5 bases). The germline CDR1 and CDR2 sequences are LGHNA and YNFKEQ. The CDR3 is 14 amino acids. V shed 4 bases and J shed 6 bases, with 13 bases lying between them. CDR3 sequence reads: CASSPTRWANEQFF. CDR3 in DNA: TGTGCCAGCAGCCCTACTAGATGGGCCAATGAGCAGTTCTTC.

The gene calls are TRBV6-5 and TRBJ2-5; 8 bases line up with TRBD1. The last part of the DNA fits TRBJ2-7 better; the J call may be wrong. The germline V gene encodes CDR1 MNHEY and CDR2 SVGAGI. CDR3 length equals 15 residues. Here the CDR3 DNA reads TGTGCCAGCAGTGTTAGGGGACAGGCGAACTACGAGCAGTACTTC. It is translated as CASSVRGQANYEQYF.

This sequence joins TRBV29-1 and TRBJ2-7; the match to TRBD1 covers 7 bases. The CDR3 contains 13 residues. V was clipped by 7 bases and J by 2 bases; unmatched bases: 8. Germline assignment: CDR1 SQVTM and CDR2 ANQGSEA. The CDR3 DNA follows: TGCAGCGCCACCGGGACAGCGCCCTACGAGCAGTACTTC. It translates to CSATGTAPYEQYF.

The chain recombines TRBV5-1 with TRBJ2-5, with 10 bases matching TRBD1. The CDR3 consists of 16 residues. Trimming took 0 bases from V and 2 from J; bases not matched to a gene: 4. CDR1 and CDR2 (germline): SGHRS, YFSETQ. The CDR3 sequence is CASSLGGTGVQETQYF. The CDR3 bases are TGCGCCAGCAGCTTGGGCGGGACAGGGGTACAAGAGACCCAGTACTTC.

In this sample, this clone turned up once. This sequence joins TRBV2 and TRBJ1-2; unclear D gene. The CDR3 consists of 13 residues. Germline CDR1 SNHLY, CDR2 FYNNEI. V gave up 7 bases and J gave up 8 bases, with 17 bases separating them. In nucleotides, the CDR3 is TGTGCCAGCAAGTGGCGAGCAGAGGTCGGCTACACCTTC. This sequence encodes CASKWRAEVGYTF.

The CDR3 protein is CASRAQEYRDTSNYGYTF. The DNA for the CDR3 is TGTGCCAGTAGAGCCCAAGAGTACCGGGACACTTCTAACTATGGCTACACCTTC. This chain links TRBV19 with TRBJ1-2, with D possibly TRBD1 on 6 matching bases. CDR3 length: 18 amino acids. V was cut by 6 bases and J by 0 bases, with 23 bases left in between. Germline-derived CDR1 and CDR2 are LNHDA and SQIVND (reference sequence).

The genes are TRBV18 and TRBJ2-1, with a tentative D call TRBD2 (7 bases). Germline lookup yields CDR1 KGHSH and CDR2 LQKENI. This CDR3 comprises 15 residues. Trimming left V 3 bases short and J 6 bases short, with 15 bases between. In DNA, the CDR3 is TGTGCCAGCTCACCCTTGGGGGGGCAGGGCAATGAGCAGTTCTTC. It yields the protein CASSPLGGQGNEQFF.

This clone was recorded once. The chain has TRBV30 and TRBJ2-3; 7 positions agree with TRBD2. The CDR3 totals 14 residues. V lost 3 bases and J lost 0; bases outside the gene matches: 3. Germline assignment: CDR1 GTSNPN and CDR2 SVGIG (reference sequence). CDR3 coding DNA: TGTGCCTGGAGAATTAGCGGGAGCACAGATACGCAGTATTTT. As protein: CAWRISGSTDTQYF.

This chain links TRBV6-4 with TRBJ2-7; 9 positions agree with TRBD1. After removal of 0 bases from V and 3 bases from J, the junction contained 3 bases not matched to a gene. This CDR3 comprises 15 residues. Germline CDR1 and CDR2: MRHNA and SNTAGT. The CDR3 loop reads CASSDSGTGFYEQYF. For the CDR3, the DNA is TGTGCCAGCAGTGACTCCGGGACAGGGTTCTACGAGCAGTACTTC.

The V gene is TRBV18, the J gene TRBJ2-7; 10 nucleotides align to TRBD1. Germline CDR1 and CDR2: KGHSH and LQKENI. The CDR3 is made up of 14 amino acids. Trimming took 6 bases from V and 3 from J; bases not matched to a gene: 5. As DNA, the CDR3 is TGTGCCAGCTCCTCCGGGACAGGGGACTACGAGCAGTACTTC. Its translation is CASSSGTGDYEQYF.

CDR3 region: CASSLPGTGEQPQHF. CDR3 coding DNA: TGTGCCAGCAGCCTCCCCGGGACAGGGGAACAGCCCCAGCATTTT. This chain connects TRBV5-4 to TRBJ1-5, with TRBD1 matching over 10 bases. Per the germline V gene, CDR1 is SGHNT and CDR2 is YYREEE (reference sequence). Trimming removed 4 bases from V and 7 bases from J; junction bases left unmatched: 8. The CDR3 totals 15 residues.

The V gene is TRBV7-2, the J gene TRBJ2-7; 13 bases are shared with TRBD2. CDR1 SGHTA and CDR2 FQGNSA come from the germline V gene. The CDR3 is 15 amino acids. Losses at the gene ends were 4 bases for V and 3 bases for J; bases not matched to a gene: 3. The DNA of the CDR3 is TGTGCCAGCAGCTCCGGACTAGCGGGAGTCTACGAGCAGTACTTC. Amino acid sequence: CASSSGLAGVYEQYF.

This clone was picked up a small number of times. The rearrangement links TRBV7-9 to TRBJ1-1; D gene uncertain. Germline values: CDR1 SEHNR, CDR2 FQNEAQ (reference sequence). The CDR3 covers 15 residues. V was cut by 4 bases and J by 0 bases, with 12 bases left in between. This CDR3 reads CASSYTADMNTEAFF. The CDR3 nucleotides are TGTGCCAGCAGCTACACCGCTGACATGAACACTGAAGCTTTCTTT.

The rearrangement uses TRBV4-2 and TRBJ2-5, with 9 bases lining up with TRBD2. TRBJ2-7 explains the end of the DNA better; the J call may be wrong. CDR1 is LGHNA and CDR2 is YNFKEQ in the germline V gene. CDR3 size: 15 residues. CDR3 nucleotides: TGTGCCAGCAGCCAACGACTAGCGGAGTCCTACGAGCAGTACTTC. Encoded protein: CASSQRLAESYEQYF.

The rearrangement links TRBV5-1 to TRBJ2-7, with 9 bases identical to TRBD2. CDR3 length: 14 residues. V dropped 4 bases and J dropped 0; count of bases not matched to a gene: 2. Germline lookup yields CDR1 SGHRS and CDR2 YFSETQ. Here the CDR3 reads CASSPSGNSYEQYF. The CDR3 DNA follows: TGCGCCAGCAGCCCTAGCGGGAACTCCTACGAGCAGTACTTC. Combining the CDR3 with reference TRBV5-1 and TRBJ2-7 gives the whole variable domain KAGVTQTPRYLIKTRGQQVTLSCSPISGHRSVSWYQQTPGQGLQFLFEYFSETQRNKGNFPGRFSGRQFSNSRSEMNVSTLELGDSALYLCASSPSGNSYEQYFGPGTRLTVT.

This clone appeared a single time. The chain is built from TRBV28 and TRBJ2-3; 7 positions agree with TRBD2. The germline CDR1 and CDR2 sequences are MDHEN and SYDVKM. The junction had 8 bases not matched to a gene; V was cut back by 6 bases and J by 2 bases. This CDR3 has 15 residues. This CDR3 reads CASRGSGTYTDTQYF. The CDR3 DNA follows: TGTGCCAGCAGGGGGAGCGGGACTTACACAGATACGCAGTATTTT.